The 20 T cell receptor beta chains listed next were all sequenced from one sample in a study of T cells after yellow fever vaccination. TCRdb passed the 5' RACE reads through MiXCR, listing each CDR3 protein once. The sample carries some 300,000 distinct CDR3 sequences, roughly 10% recorded once. The specimen comprised CD4+ T cells sorted from PBMCs, sampled 45 days after the yellow fever booster vaccination. These receptor sequences come from a man between 18 and 35 years old who received the YFV17D yellow fever vaccine.

This clonotype was seen only a few times. This rearrangement joins TRBV7-2 to TRBJ1-2; tentative D call: TRBD1 (6 bases). The CDR3 extends over 14 amino acids. Trimming pared 2 bases from V and 6 bases from J, leaving 13 bases between. Looked up from germline, CDR1 is SGHTA and CDR2 is FQGNSA. The CDR3 DNA sequence: TGTGCCAGCAGCTTATCGCACAGGGTCGATGGCTACACCTTC. As protein: CASSLSHRVDGYTF.

This clonotype has ten or more counts. Mismatch with germline at one junction end may stem from a read error. The gene calls are TRBV5-1 and TRBJ1-1; TRBD1 is a possible D gene (5 bases). This CDR3 has 13 residues. Germline values: CDR1 SGHRS, CDR2 YFSETQ. The chain's CDR3 is CASSDQGNTEAFF. The CDR3 DNA sequence: TGTGCCAGCAGCGACCAGGGGAACACTGAAGCTTTCTTT.

The chain couples TRBV7-2 to TRBJ2-7; 9 bases are shared with TRBD2. Germline values: CDR1 SGHTA, CDR2 FQGNSA. V was pared by 4 bases and J by 4 bases, with 11 bases of the junction left unmatched. The CDR3 loop spans 16 amino acids. The CDR3, as DNA: TGTGCCAGCAGCTGGGGAGGAGCGGGGGGACGTTACGAGCAGTACGTC. This gives the protein CASSWGGAGGRYEQYV.

V and J are TRBV10-3 and TRBJ2-7; 10 nucleotides line up with TRBD1. The CDR3 extends over 13 amino acids. Germline assignment: CDR1 ENHRY and CDR2 SYGVKD. Trimming at V came to 8 bases and at J to 5 bases, leaving 6 bases not matched to a gene. CDR3 sequence: CAIDRGQGDEQYF. CDR3 DNA: TGTGCCATCGACAGGGGGCAAGGCGACGAGCAGTACTTC.

The chain employs TRBV5-5 and TRBJ2-2, with TRBD1 matching 7 bases. J lost 0 bases, V lost 4 bases, and 3 bases had no gene match. Germline V gives CDR1 SGHKS, CDR2 YYEKEE (reference sequence). The CDR3 is 15 residues long. The CDR3 DNA is TGTGCCAGCAGCGACGACAGGGCGAACACCGGGGAGCTGTTTTTT. Residues: CASSDDRANTGELFF.

This clonotype has more than one count but fewer than ten. Sequence at one end of the junction differs from germline and may be a read error. The chain employs TRBV7-7 and TRBJ2-5, with 7 bases identical to TRBD2. The CDR3 spans 13 residues. Per germline, CDR1 SSHAT and CDR2 FNYEAQ (reference sequence). The CDR3 loop reads CASSLGTKATQYF. In DNA form, the CDR3 reads TGTGCTAGCAGCTTGGGGACTAAGGCGACCCAGTACTTC.

This clonotype was counted ten times or more. The chain is built from TRBV15 and TRBJ2-5; 9 bases match TRBD2. The V segment lost 0 bases and the J segment 3 bases; nucleotides outside the gene matches: 5. Germline V gene lookup returns CDR1 LNHNV and CDR2 YYDKDF (reference sequence). The CDR3 extends over 16 amino acids. The chain's CDR3 is CATSRDRAGGKETQYF. The DNA of the CDR3 is TGTGCCACCAGCAGAGATCGAGCGGGGGGAAAAGAGACCCAGTACTTC.

The chain couples TRBV5-1 to TRBJ2-3, with D uncertain. V lost 1 base to trimming and J lost 0 bases, with 9 bases between them. The germline CDR1 and CDR2 sequences are SGHRS and YFSETQ. The CDR3 extends over 15 amino acids. Written as DNA, the CDR3 is TGCGCCAGCAGCTTGAATACGGATAGCACAGATACGCAGTATTTT. Translation gives CASSLNTDSTDTQYF.

This clonotype appeared a few times. V is TRBV4-3 and J is TRBJ2-6; TRBD2 might be the D (5 bases). Trimming took off 1 base at V and 2 bases at J, with 12 bases between the two ends. The CDR3 has 17 residues. CDR1 LGHNA and CDR2 YSLEER come from the germline V gene. CDR3 coding DNA: TGCGCCAGCAGCCAAGTTGCAGCGAGGGCTGGGGCCAACGTCCTGACTTTC. Encoded protein: CASSQVAARAGANVLTF.

This clonotype has only a few counts. V is TRBV5-5 and J is TRBJ1-1; 7 nucleotides agree with TRBD1. Trimming removed 3 bases from V and 7 bases from J; junction bases left unmatched: 6. The CDR3 is 13 amino acids. In germline, CDR1 is SGHKS, CDR2 YYEKEE (reference sequence). CDR3 in DNA: TGTGCCAGCAGCTCTCAGGGGGTGGGTGAAGCTTTCTTT. The encoded protein is CASSSQGVGEAFF.

The V gene is TRBV27, the J gene TRBJ1-5; weak D call: TRBD1 (5 bases). Germline V CDR1 and CDR2: MNHEY, SMNVEV (reference sequence). Trimming took 11 bases from V and 1 from J, leaving 27 bases between them. This CDR3 comprises 18 residues. The CDR3 spells CAGAVRWQGSVSNQPQHF. DNA of the CDR3: TGTGCCGGAGCAGTTAGGTGGCAGGGATCGGTGAGCAATCAGCCCCAGCATTTT.

This sequence joins TRBV7-3 and TRBJ2-5; possible D gene TRBD1, 7 bases. V lost 1 base and J lost 5, with 20 bases in between. Germline V gene sequence: CDR1 SGHTA, CDR2 FQGTGA. The CDR3 is made up of 17 amino acids. The CDR3 here is CASSLIGGGESYETQYF. For the CDR3, the DNA is TGTGCCAGCAGCTTAATAGGAGGGGGCGAAAGTTATGAGACCCAGTACTTC.

The table lists this clonotype with a few counts. CDR3 protein: CASSSSGTGNQETQYF. CDR3 in DNA: TGTGCCAGCAGCTCCTCAGGGACAGGGAACCAAGAGACCCAGTACTTC. V usage is TRBV7-9 and J usage is TRBJ2-5; 9 positions agree with TRBD1. This CDR3 is 16 amino acids long. From germline, CDR1 is SEHNR and CDR2 FQNEAQ (reference sequence). V lost 4 bases, J lost 0 bases, and 6 bases stayed unmatched.

There are a few counts of this clonotype. The rearrangement links TRBV20-1 to TRBJ1-1, with a weak D call TRBD1 (5 bases). The CDR3 extends over 16 amino acids. CDR1 is DFQATT and CDR2 is SNEGSKA in the germline V gene (reference sequence). Trimming removed 0 bases from V and 1 base from J, with 15 bases in between. This chain's CDR3 is CSARDGGFTKNTEAFF. DNA of the CDR3: TGCAGTGCTAGAGACGGGGGGTTTACGAAGAACACTGAAGCTTTCTTT.

In its sample, this clonotype was seen many times. The genes are TRBV12-3 or TRBV12-4 and TRBJ1-2, with D perhaps TRBD1 (5 bases). The CDR3 runs to 13 residues. V gave up 5 bases and J gave up 7 bases, with 14 bases separating them. The CDR3 sequence: CASSGGPSGGYTF. The CDR3 DNA is TGTGCCAGCAGTGGGGGTCCGAGTGGTGGCTACACCTTC.

This clonotype came up many times. The gene calls are TRBV7-8 and TRBJ1-5; D remains unclear. Deletions cut 6 bases from V and 6 bases from J, with 12 bases between. The length of the CDR3 is 13 residues. CDR1 and CDR2 (germline): SGHVS, FQNEAQ. CDR3 nucleotides: TGTGCCAGCAGTTTTTCGGACGGTCAGCCCCAGCATTTT. This codes for CASSFSDGQPQHF.

This clonotype was recorded a few times. A much larger clone is a single base away; this may be a read error. V is TRBV4-3 and J is TRBJ2-6, with a tentative D call TRBD2 (5 bases). Germline V gene data show CDR1 as LGHNA and CDR2 as YSLEER. The CDR3 length is 15 residues. V was shortened by 0 bases and J by 2 bases, with 5 bases between the two germline ends. The CDR3 nucleotides are TGCGCCAGCAGCCAAGAGAGGGCTGGGGCCAACGTCCTGACTTTC. This codes for CASSQERAGANVLTF.

V is TRBV10-3 and J is TRBJ2-3; 12 nucleotides align to TRBD2. The J segment lost 7 bases and the V segment lost 8 bases, leaving 7 bases of the junction unmatched. This CDR3 region has 14 residues. Germline V gives CDR1 ENHRY, CDR2 SYGVKD. The CDR3 coding sequence is TGTGCCATCCGCCCGACTAGCGGGGGTTATACGCAGTATTTT. Translating gives CAIRPTSGGYTQYF.

J is TRBJ2-6 and V is TRBV2; D gene ambiguous. Trimming cost V 3 bases and J 3 bases, with 6 bases left between them. CDR1 and CDR2 (germline): SNHLY, FYNNEI. The CDR3 has 14 residues. DNA for the CDR3: TGTGCCAGCAGTGACGGATTTGGGGCCAACGTCCTGACTTTC. It codes for CASSDGFGANVLTF.

In its sample, this clonotype was seen a few times. The chain is built from TRBV18 and TRBJ2-7, with a tentative D call TRBD2 (6 bases). With 2 bases removed from V and 4 bases from J, the gap between germline ends came to 12 bases. The germline V gene has CDR1 KGHSH and CDR2 LQKENI. The CDR3 is 14 amino acids. In DNA form, the CDR3 reads TGTGCCAGCTCACCAACGTGGGGGGATTACGAGCAGTACTTC. It encodes CASSPTWGDYEQYF.